This T cell receptor (beta chain) was sequenced during a study of regulatory T cells in long-lasting Graves disease. Whole-study context: The term persistent Graves' disease signified upward of 5 years on antithyroid drugs with positive TSH receptor antibodies. Overall study findings and caveats: Preferential use of TRBV28, TRBJ1-2 and TRBJ2-5 was seen in persistent disease.

As to time point: persistent/refractory GD, antithyroid drugs over 5 years with positive TRAb. PBMC RNA served as the TCR library source. In building TCR beta libraries, iRepertoire HTBI primers were used together with Arm-PCR of CDR3 regions. Per the original methods: Across all samples, roughly 62 TRBV segments and 15 or so TRBJ segments were identified. In TCRdb, the multiplex PCR reads were re-called with MiXCR into one record per CDR3 protein. The authors' filters were not applied to this entry. The sample lists about half a million distinct CDR3 sequences; around a fifth were seen once. CDR1 and CDR2 (germline): SGHRS, YFSETQ. V dropped 4 bases and J dropped 5 bases, with 15 bases sitting between them. The CDR3 runs to 14 residues. This clonotype has just a few counts. Its specificity is not known.

The chain joins TRBV5-1 to TRBJ2-5; D might be TRBD1 (6 bases). Sequenced material: peripheral blood mononuclear cells (PBMCs), taken when the disease was refractory, from a patient treated with antithyroid drugs. The clonotype comes from a female donor with Graves disease. The CDR3 protein is CASSAPPDSETQYF. As DNA, the CDR3 is TGCGCCAGCAGCGCCCCCCCGGACAGCGAGACCCAGTACTTC.